This is a list of T cell receptor beta chains from one sample in a study of T cell responses to AZD1222 COVID-19 vaccine. Produced via immunoSEQ multiplex PCR; TCRdb's table is partial and in-frame only. The repertoire holds tens of thousands of clones, with approximately 90% as singletons. This sample comprised peripheral blood, obtained 28 days after the second AZD1222 dose. All receptors derive from an adult who received the AZD1222 COVID-19 vaccine. Each CDR3 is given with its conserved first and last residue. Each record gives: J gene, V gene, CDR3 protein.

j_gene: TRBJ1-2; v_gene: TRBV3-1/TRBV3-2; CDR3aa: CASSQGVGLYGYTF
j_gene: TRBJ2-7; v_gene: TRBV10-3; CDR3aa: CAISLTGISYEQYF
j_gene: TRBJ1-6; v_gene: TRBV10-1; CDR3aa: CASSESGANSPLHF
j_gene: TRBJ1-6; v_gene: TRBV6-1; CDR3aa: CASSELTSSYNSPLHF
j_gene: TRBJ1-2; v_gene: TRBV5-6; CDR3aa: CASSSDGVVGYTF
j_gene: TRBJ1-5; v_gene: TRBV28; CDR3aa: CASSYRVVSNQPQHF
j_gene: TRBJ1-4; v_gene: TRBV5-1; CDR3aa: CASSLAIFQGRGSEKLFF
j_gene: TRBJ1-1; v_gene: TRBV12-3/TRBV12-4; CDR3aa: CASSFSATEAFF
j_gene: TRBJ1-6; v_gene: TRBV7-7; CDR3aa: CASREQGADSPLHF
j_gene: TRBJ1-2; v_gene: TRBV5-1; CDR3aa: CASSGYDRGGNNYGYTF
j_gene: TRBJ1-2; v_gene: TRBV18; CDR3aa: CASSQITAYGYTF
j_gene: TRBJ1-4; v_gene: TRBV19; CDR3aa: CASSIQGRTGEKLFF
j_gene: TRBJ2-5; v_gene: TRBV15; CDR3aa: CATSRDPAETQYF
j_gene: TRBJ1-2; v_gene: TRBV5-1; CDR3aa: CASKKTAQTGGYTF
j_gene: TRBJ2-1; v_gene: TRBV21-1; CDR3aa: CASSKPRKGTGDNKQFF
j_gene: TRBJ2-1; v_gene: TRBV4-3; CDR3aa: CASSQDSAGPYNEQFF
j_gene: TRBJ2-2; v_gene: TRBV28; CDR3aa: CASRRDSSRGELFF
j_gene: TRBJ2-3; v_gene: TRBV2; CDR3aa: CASSPDRGQYF
j_gene: TRBJ1-5; v_gene: TRBV10-2; CDR3aa: CASSLDRASLQPQHF
j_gene: TRBJ2-7; v_gene: TRBV7-2; CDR3aa: CASSRSRDRVYEQYF
j_gene: TRBJ1-6; v_gene: TRBV3-1/TRBV3-2; CDR3aa: CASSPRQGYNSPLHF
j_gene: TRBJ1-3; v_gene: TRBV11-2; CDR3aa: CASSPDSGNTIYF
j_gene: TRBJ1-6; v_gene: TRBV28; CDR3aa: CASTPTANSPLHF
j_gene: TRBJ1-2; v_gene: TRBV10-3; CDR3aa: CAISSPTGALSYGYTF
j_gene: TRBJ1-4; v_gene: TRBV19; CDR3aa: CASSPGRGEKLFF
j_gene: TRBJ2-7; v_gene: TRBV9; CDR3aa: CASSFGASGGAYEQYF
j_gene: TRBJ2-1; v_gene: TRBV27; CDR3aa: CASSSLAGGKVWQFF
j_gene: TRBJ1-4; v_gene: TRBV19; CDR3aa: CASSIPGNEKLFF
j_gene: TRBJ2-7; v_gene: TRBV5-1; CDR3aa: CASRPTSRDSSYEQYF
j_gene: TRBJ2-7; v_gene: TRBV6-5; CDR3aa: CASSYSAGPYEQYF
j_gene: TRBJ2-1; v_gene: TRBV10-3; CDR3aa: CAAGPGTGSNEQFF
j_gene: TRBJ2-5; v_gene: TRBV15; CDR3aa: CATSRGPGQETQYF
j_gene: TRBJ1-1; v_gene: TRBV7-9; CDR3aa: CASSLEMAITEAFF
j_gene: TRBJ1-6; v_gene: TRBV11-2; CDR3aa: CASSLGGGSPLHF
j_gene: TRBJ1-1; v_gene: TRBV5-1; CDR3aa: CASSSGQGMNTEAFF
j_gene: TRBJ1-1; v_gene: TRBV7-2; CDR3aa: CASSLGGRASEAFF
j_gene: TRBJ1-5; v_gene: TRBV30; CDR3aa: CAWRGRDRGNQPQHF
j_gene: TRBJ1-1; v_gene: TRBV7-8; CDR3aa: CASSLGQLGTEAFF
j_gene: TRBJ1-5; v_gene: TRBV5-4; CDR3aa: CASSSGQGNQPQHF
j_gene: TRBJ2-7; v_gene: TRBV12-3/TRBV12-4; CDR3aa: CASSFDGSGQYF
j_gene: TRBJ1-1; v_gene: TRBV7-9; CDR3aa: CASSFSQNTEAFF
j_gene: TRBJ1-2; v_gene: TRBV28; CDR3aa: CASSSLDRDRDGYTF
j_gene: TRBJ2-2; v_gene: TRBV10-1; CDR3aa: CASSESGPGELFF
j_gene: TRBJ1-2; v_gene: TRBV7-2; CDR3aa: CASSSEQGPHGYTF
j_gene: TRBJ2-3; v_gene: TRBV27; CDR3aa: CASRPTSGGLVNTQYF
j_gene: TRBJ2-5; v_gene: TRBV5-1; CDR3aa: CASSYGQGWGETQYF
j_gene: TRBJ1-3; v_gene: TRBV5-1; CDR3aa: CASSLGFGNTIYF
j_gene: TRBJ1-5; v_gene: TRBV27; CDR3aa: CASSLLNRDNHQPQHF
j_gene: TRBJ1-5; v_gene: TRBV19; CDR3aa: CASSSGGNQPQHF
j_gene: TRBJ2-2; v_gene: TRBV18; CDR3aa: CASGPNTGELFF
j_gene: TRBJ1-2; v_gene: TRBV28; CDR3aa: CASSLLAGGESGYTF
j_gene: TRBJ1-2; v_gene: TRBV4-1; CDR3aa: CASSQDLVDLRRGGYTF